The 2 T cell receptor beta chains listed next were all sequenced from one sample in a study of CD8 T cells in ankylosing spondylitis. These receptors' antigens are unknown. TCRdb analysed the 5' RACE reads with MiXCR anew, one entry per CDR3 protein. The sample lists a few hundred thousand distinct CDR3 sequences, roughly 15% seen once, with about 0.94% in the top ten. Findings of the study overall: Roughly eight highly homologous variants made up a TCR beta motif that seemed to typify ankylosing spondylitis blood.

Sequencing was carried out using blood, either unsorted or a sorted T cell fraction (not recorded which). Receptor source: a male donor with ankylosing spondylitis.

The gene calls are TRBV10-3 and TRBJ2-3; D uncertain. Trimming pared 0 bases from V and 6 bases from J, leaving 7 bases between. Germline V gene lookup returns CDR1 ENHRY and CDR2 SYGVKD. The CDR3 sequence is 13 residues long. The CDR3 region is CAISESSWDTQYF. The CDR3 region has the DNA TGTGCCATCAGTGAGTCTTCGTGGGATACGCAGTATTTT.

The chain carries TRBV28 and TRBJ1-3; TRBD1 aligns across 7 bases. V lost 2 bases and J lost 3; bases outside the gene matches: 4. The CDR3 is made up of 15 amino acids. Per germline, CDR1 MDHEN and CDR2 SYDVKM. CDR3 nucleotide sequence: TGTGCCAGCAGTTTAGGAGGGGGCTTTGGAAACACCATATATTTT. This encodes CASSLGGGFGNTIYF.